The 25 T cell receptor beta chains below all came from one sample that was sequenced in a study of shared clonotypes between healthy human individuals. The data were produced by immunoSEQ multiplex PCR, yet TCRdb's version contains in-frame clones alone and is incomplete. The table lists some 450,000 clones, roughly three quarters of them singletons, with 9.5% to 15% in the top ten. Sequencing was done on a sample of PBMCs. Source of these receptors: a middle-aged woman in good health. Some clones in this sample may be carry-over from other donors' samples.

The chain carries TRBV28 and TRBJ2-7, with D tentatively TRBD2 (5 bases). The length of the CDR3 is 15 residues. Per germline, CDR1 MDHEN and CDR2 SYDVKM. V lost 6 bases, J lost 3 bases, and 18 bases lay in between. CDR3 loop: CASRTQEGLFYEQYF. In DNA form, the CDR3 reads TGTGCCAGCAGGACCCAAGAGGGCCTCTTCTACGAGCAGTACTTC.

The CDR3 bases are TGTGCCAGCAGTCCAAAGCGGGGACAGGGACTTTTCTACGAGCAGTACTTC. This translates into CASSPKRGQGLFYEQYF. V gene TRBV27 combines with J gene TRBJ2-7; 9 nucleotides match TRBD1. With V trimmed by 5 bases and J by 3 bases, 14 bases remained unmatched. CDR3 length: 17 residues. Germline-derived CDR1 and CDR2 are MNHEY and SMNVEV (reference sequence).

The chain joins TRBV28 to TRBJ1-2, with 9 bases fitting TRBD1. Trimming at V came to 5 bases and at J to 4 bases, leaving 8 bases not matched to a gene. CDR1 and CDR2 from the germline V gene are MDHEN and SYDVKM. The CDR3 runs to 15 residues. The CDR3 bases are TGTGCCAGCAGTATTAGACAGGGGGTGGGCTATGGCTACACCTTC. It specifies CASSIRQGVGYGYTF.

The chain carries TRBV5-6 and TRBJ1-1; D is ambiguous. CDR3 length equals 13 residues. Germline V gene data show CDR1 as SGHDT and CDR2 as YYEEEE. V lost 8 bases to trimming and J lost 3 bases, with 14 bases between them. Here the CDR3 DNA reads TGTGCCAGGAAAAGGGAGGGCTACACTGAAGCTTTCTTT. Translation: CARKREGYTEAFF.

The genes are TRBV7-2 and TRBJ2-7; TRBD1 matches at 8 bases. Germline values: CDR1 SGHTA, CDR2 FQGNSA. Trimming removed 2 bases from V and 0 bases from J; junction bases left unmatched: 6. The CDR3 is made up of 16 amino acids. CDR3 sequence (DNA): TGTGCCAGCAGCTTATCTACCGGGACAGGCTCCTACGAGCAGTACTTC. Its protein product is CASSLSTGTGSYEQYF.

A remark on this clone: This specimen includes other DNA sequences encoding the same CDR3. The chain combines TRBV7-2 with TRBJ2-1; D is unresolved. Germline lookup yields CDR1 SGHTA and CDR2 FQGNSA. Trimming left V 1 base short and J 9 bases short, with 7 bases between. CDR3 size: 12 residues. This CDR3 is CASSLGRGEQFF. CDR3 DNA sequence: TGTGCCAGCAGCTTAGGTAGAGGTGAGCAGTTCTTC. The full variable domain, rest sourced from reference TRBV7-2 and TRBJ2-1, is GAGVSQSPSNKVTEKGKDVELRCDPISGHTALYWYRQSLGQGLEFLIYFQGNSAPDKSGLPSDRFSAERTGGSVSTLTIQRTQQEDSAVYLCASSLGRGEQFFGPGTRLTVL.

This clone was found once. V usage is TRBV7-9 and J usage is TRBJ2-1, with 14 bases matching TRBD2. J lost 8 bases, V lost 0 bases, and 6 bases had no gene match. This CDR3 is 17 amino acids long. Germline V gene sequence: CDR1 SEHNR, CDR2 FQNEAQ (reference sequence). The CDR3 coding sequence is TGTGCCAGCAGCTTAGCCCTGGGACTAGCGGGAGCGGATGAGCAGTTCTTC. It translates to CASSLALGLAGADEQFF.

This sequence joins TRBV18 and TRBJ1-1; a weak D match, TRBD1 (6 bases). Germline values: CDR1 KGHSH, CDR2 LQKENI. There are 14 residues in the CDR3. The V and J ends lost 5 bases and 0 bases respectively, with 10 bases between them. CDR3 sequence reads: CASSTTGVNTEAFF. The CDR3 DNA is TGTGCCAGCTCAACGACAGGAGTGAACACTGAAGCTTTCTTT. Supplemented by reference TRBV18 and TRBJ1-1, the full variable domain reads NAGVMQNPRHLVRRRGQEARLRCSPMKGHSHVYWYRQLPEEGLKFMVYLQKENIIDESGMPKERFSAEFPKEGPSILRIQQVVRGDSAAYFCASSTTGVNTEAFFGQGTRLTVV.

The chain couples TRBV7-9 to TRBJ1-2; D may be TRBD1 (6 bases). Germline V lookup: CDR1 SEHNR, CDR2 FQNEAQ (reference sequence). The length of the CDR3 is 16 residues. Trimming removed 0 bases from V and 0 bases from J, with 11 bases in between. The CDR3 protein is CASSLAFQGTNYGYTF. The CDR3 DNA reads TGTGCCAGCAGCTTAGCTTTCCAGGGGACTAACTATGGCTACACCTTC.

Concerning this clone itself: This likely traces to a read error, being one base from a far larger clone. Different DNA sequences within this sample yield the same CDR3. The chain combines TRBV11-1 with TRBJ2-7, with 7 bases fitting TRBD2. Germline CDR1 and CDR2: SGHAT and FQDESV (reference sequence). CDR3 size: 15 residues. The CDR3 region has the DNA TGTGCCAGCACTACGATGGGAGGGCCCACCTACGAGCAGTATTTC. Encoded protein: CASTTMGGPTYEQYF.

This clone was detected ten times or more. The CDR3 DNA follows: TGCAGCCCCAGCTATCACACTGAAGCTTTCTTT. It is translated as CSPSYHTEAFF. The chain combines TRBV29-1 with TRBJ1-1; D call uncertain. The CDR3 consists of 11 residues. V lost 8 bases, J lost 3 bases, and 10 bases lay in between. Germline lookup yields CDR1 SQVTM and CDR2 ANQGSEA.

The rearrangement joins TRBV18 to TRBJ1-4; D is unclear. The CDR3 consists of 16 residues. V lost 1 base, J lost 5 bases, and 14 bases lay in between. Per the germline V gene, CDR1 is KGHSH and CDR2 is LQKENI. The CDR3 protein is CASSPLGFGTNEKLFF. In DNA, the CDR3 is TGTGCCAGCTCACCACTTGGTTTCGGTACCAATGAAAAACTGTTTTTT.

Worth noting for this clone: A far larger clone lies a single base away; this is likely a read error. The chain recombines TRBV30 with TRBJ1-3; maybe TRBD1 (6 bases). Germline CDR1 and CDR2: GTSNPN and SVGIG (reference sequence). The CDR3 spans 15 residues. The CDR3 loop reads CAWSPGAKVGSTIYF. The CDR3 bases are TGTGCCTGGAGTCCAGGGGCTAAGGTCGGAAGCACCATATATTTT.

The chain recombines TRBV9 with TRBJ2-5; TRBD2 might be the D (6 bases). Judging by the DNA end, TRBJ2-7 fits better; the J call may be wrong. The CDR3 is 15 residues long. In germline, CDR1 is SGDLS, CDR2 YYNGEE. As DNA, the CDR3 is TGTGCCAGCAGCGTAGAGGGGAGGCCCGGCCACGAGCAGTACTTC. Translating it yields CASSVEGRPGHEQYF.

The J gene is TRBJ1-5, the V gene TRBV28; 10 positions agree with TRBD1. This CDR3 has 15 residues. J lost 7 bases, V lost 6 bases, and 9 bases had no gene match. Looked up from germline, CDR1 is MDHEN and CDR2 is SYDVKM. CDR3 residues: CASSPLGQGEQPQHF. The CDR3 DNA follows: TGTGCCAGCAGCCCCCTAGGACAGGGGGAACAGCCCCAGCATTTT.

This clone was seen at least ten times. The J gene is TRBJ2-6, the V gene TRBV5-1, with 9 bases fitting TRBD1. J gave up 1 base and V 7 bases, and 9 bases lay outside the gene matches. Germline V lookup: CDR1 SGHRS, CDR2 YFSETQ. This CDR3 contains 17 residues. The CDR3 DNA reads as TGCGCCAGCGCGACCGGGACAGGGTTTTCTGGGGCCAACGTCCTGACTTTC. Protein sequence: CASATGTGFSGANVLTF.

V and J are TRBV23-1 and TRBJ2-1; 9 bases fit TRBD2. TRBV23-1 is reported as an ORF; its role is uncertain. This CDR3 has 15 residues. V lost 10 bases, J lost 3 bases, and 10 bases stayed unmatched. The DNA of the CDR3 is TGCGCCACCTCCCGGGGGCGGGAGGGCTACAATGAGCAGTTCTTC. This codes for CATSRGREGYNEQFF.

The chain combines TRBV30 with TRBJ1-5; D is possibly TRBD1 (5 bases). V was trimmed by 4 bases and J by 0 bases, leaving 13 bases between them. Germline V gene data show CDR1 as GTSNPN and CDR2 as SVGIG (reference sequence). This CDR3 is 15 amino acids long. CDR3 coding DNA: TGTGCCTGGACCCCCGGGGGGAATAGCAATCAGCCCCAGCATTTT. It encodes CAWTPGGNSNQPQHF.

The J gene is TRBJ2-1, the V gene TRBV19, with D perhaps assigned TRBD1 or TRBD2 (5 bases each). There are 15 residues in the CDR3. Germline CDR1 LNHDA, CDR2 SQIVND (reference sequence). Trimming left V 3 bases short and J 4 bases short, with 13 bases between. The CDR3 DNA is TGTGCCAGTAGTATTAGGGGAGAAGATTACAATGAGCAGTTCTTC. It is translated as CASSIRGEDYNEQFF.

This chain links TRBV6-4 with TRBJ2-3, with D tentatively TRBD1 (6 bases). From germline, CDR1 is MRHNA and CDR2 SNTAGT. V dropped 3 bases and J dropped 4 bases, with 11 bases sitting between them. The CDR3 has 14 residues. The CDR3 region has the DNA TGTGCCAGCAGTGAAGGAGAGGGGGCAGATACGCAGTATTTT. Protein: CASSEGEGADTQYF.

In this sample, this clone turned up a few times. V gene TRBV28 combines with J gene TRBJ1-2; 8 bases are a match to TRBD1. This CDR3 contains 11 residues. Trimming at V came to 4 bases and at J to 14 bases, leaving 6 bases not matched to a gene. From germline, CDR1 is MDHEN and CDR2 SYDVKM. The DNA for the CDR3 is TGTGCCAGCAGTTCAGGACAGGGCAAGACCTTC. Residues: CASSSGQGKTF.

The chain carries TRBV4-2 and TRBJ1-2, with a weak D call TRBD1 (6 bases). Germline assignment: CDR1 LGHNA and CDR2 YNFKEQ. The CDR3 has 16 amino acids. The V gene lost 1 base and the J gene lost 2 bases, with 14 bases spanning the gap. In DNA, the CDR3 is TGTGCCAGCAGCCAAGTCGGGGGGCGCGAGAACTATGGCTACACCTTC. Amino acids: CASSQVGGRENYGYTF.

The chain carries TRBV6-6 and TRBJ1-1; perhaps TRBD1 as D (5 bases). Germline values: CDR1 MNHNY, CDR2 SVGAGI (reference sequence). The CDR3 consists of 13 residues. The V and J ends lost 2 bases and 7 bases respectively, with 11 bases between them. The CDR3 DNA reads TGTGCCAGCAGTTACGCCCGGGACGGTGAAGCTTTCTTT. Its protein is CASSYARDGEAFF.

The CDR3 nucleotides read TGCAGCGTCCAGGGACGAGACTACGAGCAGTACTTC. It yields the protein CSVQGRDYEQYF. The V and J genes are TRBV29-1 and TRBJ2-7; D possibly uses TRBD1 or TRBD2 (5 bases each). The CDR3 sequence is 12 residues long. Germline V gene data show CDR1 as SQVTM and CDR2 as ANQGSEA. Trimming pared 6 bases from V and 3 bases from J, leaving 12 bases between.

CDR3 coding DNA: TGTGCCAGCAGCTTAGTGGCGCAGACCGGGGAGCTGTTTTTT. Translated: CASSLVAQTGELFF. The chain has TRBV7-3 and TRBJ2-2; D is unresolved. The germline CDR1 and CDR2 sequences are SGHTA and FQGTGA. V was pared by 2 bases and J by 5 bases, with 9 bases between. The CDR3 contains 14 residues.